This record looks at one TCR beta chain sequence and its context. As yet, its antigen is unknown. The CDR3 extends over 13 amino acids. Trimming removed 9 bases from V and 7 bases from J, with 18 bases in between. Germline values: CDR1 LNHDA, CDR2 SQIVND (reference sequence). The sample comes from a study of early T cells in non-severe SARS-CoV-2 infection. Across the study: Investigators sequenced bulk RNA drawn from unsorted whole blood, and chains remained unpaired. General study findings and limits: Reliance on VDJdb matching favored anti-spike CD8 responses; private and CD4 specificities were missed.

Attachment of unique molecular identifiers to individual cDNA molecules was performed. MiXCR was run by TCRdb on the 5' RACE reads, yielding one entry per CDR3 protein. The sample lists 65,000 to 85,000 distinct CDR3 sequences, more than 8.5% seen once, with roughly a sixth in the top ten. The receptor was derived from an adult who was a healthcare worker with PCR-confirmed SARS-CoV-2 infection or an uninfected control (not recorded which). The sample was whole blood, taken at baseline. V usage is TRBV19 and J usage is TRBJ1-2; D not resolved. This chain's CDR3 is CASLFPGRPGYTF. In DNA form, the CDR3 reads TGTGCCAGCTTATTCCCCGGGAGACCTGGCTACACCTTC.